This T cell receptor beta chain was sequenced during a study of blood T cell repertoires in COVID-19. This clone turned up a few times. Sequencing used immunoSEQ multiplex PCR; TCRdb keeps in-frame clones, though not all of them. This table has roughly 63,000 clones, about 90% appearing once. Germline loops: CDR1 SNHLY, CDR2 FYNNEI. V lost 5 bases, J lost 4 bases, and 14 bases lay in between. This CDR3 comprises 14 residues. This clonotype was obtained from a human donor in a cohort sampled during active COVID-19. The sequenced sample was peripheral blood. The chain recombines TRBV2 with TRBJ1-2; D ambiguous. The CDR3 sequence is CASSTRPSRYGYTF. The CDR3 DNA follows: TGTGCCAGCAGTACACGGCCTAGCCGCTATGGCTACACCTTC.